This T cell receptor beta chain was sequenced in a study of vaccination and CD4 T cells after COVID-19. As for the study in general: Collection of post-COVID samples occurred a median approximately 100 days after diagnosis, spanning a range of 35 to 161.

About this clonotype: Its antigen is not identified.

The treatment: approximately 10-day PBMC culture with coronavirus spike peptide pools or control peptides (ViraFEST assay). Antigen-specific T cell expansion with peptide pools preceded TCR sequencing in the ViraFEST approach. Oncomine TCR Beta short-read sequencing was applied to DNA from cultured CD4+ T cells. In this case, cultured CD4+ T cells provided the extracted genomic DNA. TCRdb analysed the PCR reads with MiXCR anew, one entry per CDR3 protein. The table has about 20,000 distinct CDR3 sequences, about 43% seen once; the top ten hold 3%. The sequenced sample was CD4+ T cells from blood, cultured in vitro, obtained after SARS-CoV-2 vaccination. This TCR was sampled from a human donor who had recovered from COVID-19.

The CDR3 loop reads CASSSISGSYNEQFF. CDR3 bases: TGTGCCAGCAGCTCAATCTCCGGCTCCTACAATGAGCAGTTCTTC. V is TRBV6-1 and J is TRBJ2-1; D not certain. Germline values: CDR1 MNHNS, CDR2 SASEGT. Trimming took 6 bases from V and 0 from J, leaving 12 bases between them. The CDR3 contains 15 residues.